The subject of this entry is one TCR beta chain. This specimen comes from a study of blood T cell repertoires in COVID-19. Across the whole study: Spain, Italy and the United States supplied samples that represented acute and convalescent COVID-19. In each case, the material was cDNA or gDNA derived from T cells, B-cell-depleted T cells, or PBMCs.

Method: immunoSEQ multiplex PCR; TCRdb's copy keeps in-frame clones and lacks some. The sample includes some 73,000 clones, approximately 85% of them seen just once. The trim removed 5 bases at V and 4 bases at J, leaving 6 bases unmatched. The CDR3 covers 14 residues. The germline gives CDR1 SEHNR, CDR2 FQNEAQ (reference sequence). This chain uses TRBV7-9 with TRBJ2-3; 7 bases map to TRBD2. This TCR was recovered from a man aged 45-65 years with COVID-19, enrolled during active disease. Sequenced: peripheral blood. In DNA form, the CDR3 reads TGTGCCAGCAGCGTACACGGGGGGTCAGATACGCAGTATTTT. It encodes CASSVHGGSDTQYF.